What follows are 8 T cell receptor beta chains derived from one specimen sequenced in a study of T cell responses to AZD1222 COVID-19 vaccine (dated by TCRdb to the early 2020s). Explained via the paper, the time point label denotes: about 28 days (+/-7) after the second vaccine dose. Library preparation employed the immunoSEQ multiplex PCR assay. TCRdb re-hosts the immuneACCESS table, in-frame sequences only. Its copies lack some clones; in the studies checked, an unresolved V gene accounts for under half of them, and the cause for the rest is not known. The sample profile shows roughly 120,000 clones; 88% of them were found once. About 4% of the sample is taken by the ten largest. The sequences come from peripheral blood, collected 28 days after the second AZD1222 dose. These receptors were collected from an adult who received the AZD1222 COVID-19 vaccine.

V gene TRBV19 combines with J gene TRBJ1-4; 10 bases line up with TRBD1. The CDR3 loop spans 17 amino acids. Germline CDR1 LNHDA, CDR2 SQIVND (reference sequence). V lost 5 bases and J lost 5; bases outside the gene matches: 11. This CDR3 reads CASSAAGTGVRNEKLFF. The CDR3 DNA sequence: TGTGCCAGTAGTGCCGCCGGGACAGGGGTTCGCAATGAAAAACTGTTTTTT.

CDR3 region: CASSRETQYF. The DNA for the CDR3 is TGTGCCAGCAGTAGGGAGACCCAGTACTTC. The chain recombines TRBV2 with TRBJ2-5, with D unclear. CDR1 is SNHLY and CDR2 is FYNNEI in the germline V gene. The CDR3 sequence is 10 residues long. V dropped 5 bases and J dropped 5 bases, with 3 bases sitting between them.

CDR3 in amino acids: CASSFGQLLMNTEAFF. The CDR3 nucleotides read TGTGCCAGCAGTTTTGGACAGTTGTTGATGAACACTGAAGCTTTCTTT. This chain links TRBV27 with TRBJ1-1; the D gene is possibly TRBD1 (6 bases). Trimming removed 3 bases at V and 0 bases at J, with 14 bases between. The CDR3 runs 16 residues. Germline loops: CDR1 MNHEY, CDR2 SMNVEV (reference sequence).

This chain links TRBV5-1 with TRBJ1-1; D may be TRBD1 (6 bases). Trimming took 4 bases from V and 4 from J, leaving 26 bases between them. Looked up from germline, CDR1 is SGHRS and CDR2 is YFSETQ. The CDR3 sequence is 18 residues long. In DNA, the CDR3 is TGCGCCAGCAGCCTGGGGTTCCGGGACACGGGGTTGGGCACTGAAGCTTTCTTT. As protein: CASSLGFRDTGLGTEAFF.

CDR3 protein: CASSPDSPIGDTQYF. The CDR3 nucleotides are TGTGCCAGCAGTCCCGACAGCCCAATTGGGGATACGCAGTATTTT. The rearrangement joins TRBV6-6 to TRBJ2-3, with D perhaps TRBD1 (5 bases). Germline values: CDR1 MNHNY, CDR2 SVGAGI (reference sequence). CDR3 size: 15 residues. Trimming took off 5 bases at V and 6 bases at J, with 18 bases between the two ends.

This clone came up a few times. This rearrangement joins TRBV9 to TRBJ1-1; 7 bases are a match to TRBD1. V dropped 0 bases and J dropped 7; count of bases not matched to a gene: 6. Germline loops: CDR1 SGDLS, CDR2 YYNGEE. The CDR3 consists of 14 residues. The CDR3 coding sequence is TGTGCCAGCAGCGTAGATATAGGGGGCAGTGAAGCTTTCTTT. The encoded protein is CASSVDIGGSEAFF.

The chain uses TRBV7-9 and TRBJ1-2; D call uncertain. V dropped 1 base and J dropped 4 bases, with 7 bases sitting between them. This CDR3 is 13 amino acids long. Looked up from germline, CDR1 is SEHNR and CDR2 is FQNEAQ (reference sequence). The CDR3 is CASSLDSFYGYTF. The CDR3 DNA is TGTGCCAGCAGCTTAGACAGCTTCTATGGCTACACCTTC. Combining the CDR3 with reference TRBV7-9 and TRBJ1-2 gives the whole variable domain DTGVSQNPRHKITKRGQNVTFRCDPISEHNRLYWYRQTLGQGPEFLTYFQNEAQLEKSRLLSDRFSAERPKGSFSTLEIQRTEQGDSAMYLCASSLDSFYGYTFGSGTRLTVV.

The rearrangement uses TRBV6-5 and TRBJ2-3; D gene ambiguous. The CDR3 is made up of 13 amino acids. Between the trimmed V and J ends, which lost 6 bases and 2 bases, there was a span of 9 bases. CDR1 is MNHEY, CDR2 SVGAGI, per germline. CDR3 sequence: CASSLDNTDTQYF. As DNA, the CDR3 is TGTGCCAGCAGCCTCGACAACACAGATACGCAGTATTTT.